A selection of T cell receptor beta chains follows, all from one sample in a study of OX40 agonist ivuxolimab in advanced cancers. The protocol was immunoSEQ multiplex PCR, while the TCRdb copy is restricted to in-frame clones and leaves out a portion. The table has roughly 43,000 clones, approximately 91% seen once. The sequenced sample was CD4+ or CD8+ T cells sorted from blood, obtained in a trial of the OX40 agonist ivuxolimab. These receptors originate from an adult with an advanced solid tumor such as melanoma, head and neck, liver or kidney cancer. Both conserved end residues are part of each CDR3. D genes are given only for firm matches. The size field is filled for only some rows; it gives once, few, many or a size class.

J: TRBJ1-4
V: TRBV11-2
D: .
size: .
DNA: TGTGCCAGCAGCCGCCTTGGGGCAGCAACTAATGAAAAACTGTTTTTT
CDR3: CASSRLGAATNEKLFF

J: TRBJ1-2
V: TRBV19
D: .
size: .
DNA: TGTGCCAGTAGTAAAGGCAGGGATGGCTACACCTTC
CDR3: CASSKGRDGYTF

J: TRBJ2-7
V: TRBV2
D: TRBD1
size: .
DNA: TGTGCCAGCAGTGAAGGACAGGGGGGATCCTACGAGCAGTACTTC
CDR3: CASSEGQGGSYEQYF

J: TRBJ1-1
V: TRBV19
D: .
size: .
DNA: TGTGCCAGTAGTATAGGGGGGGATGGCACTGAAGCTTTCTTT
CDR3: CASSIGGDGTEAFF

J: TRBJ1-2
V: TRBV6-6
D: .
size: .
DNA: TGTGCCAGCAGTTACGGGAAGGGGAGCTATGGCTACACCTTC
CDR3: CASSYGKGSYGYTF

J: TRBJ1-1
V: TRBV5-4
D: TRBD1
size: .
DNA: TGCGCCAGCAGCCAACATACAGGGGCGGGAGGCACTGAAGCTTTCTTT
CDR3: CASSQHTGAGGTEAFF

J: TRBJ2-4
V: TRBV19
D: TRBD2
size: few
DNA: TGTGCCAGTAGCATAGCGGGGGTAAACATTCAGTACTTC
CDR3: CASSIAGVNIQYF

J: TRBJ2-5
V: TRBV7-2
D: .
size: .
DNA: TGTGCCAGCAGCTTAACCTCTTCGTGGACAGAACAAGAGACCCAGTACTTC
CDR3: CASSLTSSWTEQETQYF

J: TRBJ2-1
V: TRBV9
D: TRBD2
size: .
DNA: TGTGCCAGCAGCCCACCCCCACCTGGGGCCGGGCTAGCGGGAGTGTACAATGAGCAGTTCTTC
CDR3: CASSPPPPGAGLAGVYNEQFF

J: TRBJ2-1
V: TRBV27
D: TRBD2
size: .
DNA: TGTGCCAGCAGCCCTACTAGCGGGAGAGGAAATGAGCAGTTCTTC
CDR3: CASSPTSGRGNEQFF

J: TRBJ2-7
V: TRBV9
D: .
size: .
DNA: TGTGCCAGCAGCGAGGACCAGGGAGGCTACGAGCAGTACTTC
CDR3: CASSEDQGGYEQYF

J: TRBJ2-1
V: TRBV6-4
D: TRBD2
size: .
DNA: TGTGCCAGACAGGTACGGGGAGGGGAGCAGTTCTTC
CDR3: CARQVRGGEQFF

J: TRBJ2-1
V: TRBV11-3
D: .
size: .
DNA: TGTGCCAGCAGCTACCGGGACGGCCACAATGAGCAGTTCTTC
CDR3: CASSYRDGHNEQFF

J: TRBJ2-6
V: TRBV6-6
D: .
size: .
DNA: TGTGCCAGCGGACGAGGGGAGGCAACTTCGGGTCACGTCCTGACTTTC
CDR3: CASGRGEATSGHVLTF

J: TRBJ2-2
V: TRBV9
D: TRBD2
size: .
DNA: TGTGCCAGCAGCGGGCTAGCGGGAGAAACGAACACCGGGGAGCTGTTTTTT
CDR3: CASSGLAGETNTGELFF

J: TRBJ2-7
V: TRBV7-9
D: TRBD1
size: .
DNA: TGTGCCAGCAGCCCAAGGACAGGTAACTACGAGCAGTACTTC
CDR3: CASSPRTGNYEQYF

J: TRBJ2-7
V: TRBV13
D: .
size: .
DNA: TGTGCCAGCAGAGGAGTTACTGACGAGCAGTACTTC
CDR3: CASRGVTDEQYF

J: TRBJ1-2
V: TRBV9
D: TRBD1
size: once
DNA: TGTGCCAGCAGCACTAACAGGGGACCTAACTATGGCTACACCTTC
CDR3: CASSTNRGPNYGYTF

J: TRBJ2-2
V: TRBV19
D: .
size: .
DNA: TGTGCCAGTAGTATAGTCGCAGGGAGAGACACCGGGGAGCTGTTTTTT
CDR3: CASSIVAGRDTGELFF

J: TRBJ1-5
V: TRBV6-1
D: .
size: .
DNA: TGTGCCAGCAGTGACGTCCTGGCACTTAGCAATCAGCCCCAGCATTTT
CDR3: CASSDVLALSNQPQHF

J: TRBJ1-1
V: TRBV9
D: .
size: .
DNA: TGTGCCAGCAGCCCAGGGACCGTTAGGGCCCCGAACACTGAAGCTTTCTTT
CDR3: CASSPGTVRAPNTEAFF

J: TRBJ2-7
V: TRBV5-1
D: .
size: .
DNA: TGCGCCAGCACCACATTTTCGGCCAAAAGCTCTTCCTACGAGCAGTACTTC
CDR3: CASTTFSAKSSSYEQYF

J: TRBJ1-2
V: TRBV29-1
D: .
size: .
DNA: TGCAGCGTTGAGTACTCTTCCAAACCGACTAACTATGGCTACACCTTC
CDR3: CSVEYSSKPTNYGYTF

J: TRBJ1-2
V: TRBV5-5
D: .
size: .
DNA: TGTGCCAGCAGCTTGGTTGCTGAATCAGGGTATGGCTACACCTTC
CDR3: CASSLVAESGYGYTF

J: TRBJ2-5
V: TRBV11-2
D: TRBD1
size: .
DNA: TGTGCCAGCAGCGCCACCGGGACAGCCCTGGGAGAGACCCAGTACTTC
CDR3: CASSATGTALGETQYF

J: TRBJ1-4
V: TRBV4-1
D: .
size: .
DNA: TGCGCCAGCAGCCGACAACAGGACCAGTCTGAAAAACTGTTTTTT
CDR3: CASSRQQDQSEKLFF

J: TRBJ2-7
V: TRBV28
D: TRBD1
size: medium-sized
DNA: TGTGCCAGCAGTTACGGTTGGACAGGGGAGCAGTACTTC
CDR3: CASSYGWTGEQYF

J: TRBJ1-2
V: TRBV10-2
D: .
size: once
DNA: TGCGCCAGCGCAGCGGAATATGGCTACACCTTC
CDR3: CASAAEYGYTF

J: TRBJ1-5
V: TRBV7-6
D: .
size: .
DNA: TGTGCCAGCAGCTTAACCGGACGGGACAATCAGCCCCAGCATTTT
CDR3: CASSLTGRDNQPQHF

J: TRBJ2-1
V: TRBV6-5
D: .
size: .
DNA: TGTGCCAGCAGTAAACCTGGTACTCACAATGAGCAGTTCTTC
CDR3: CASSKPGTHNEQFF

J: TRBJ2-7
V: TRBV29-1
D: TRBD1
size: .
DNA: TGCAGCGTTGACGGGACAGGGGGCCCAAGAGAGCAGTACTTC
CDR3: CSVDGTGGPREQYF

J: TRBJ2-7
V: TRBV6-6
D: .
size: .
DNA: TGTGCCAGCAGTTACTCCGGAGAGTACGAGCAGTACTTC
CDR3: CASSYSGEYEQYF

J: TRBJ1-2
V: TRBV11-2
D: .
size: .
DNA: TGTGCCAGCAGCTTATTGGCAGTCCCCTATGGCTACACCTTC
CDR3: CASSLLAVPYGYTF

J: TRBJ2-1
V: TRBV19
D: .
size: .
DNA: TGTGCCAGTAGCATAGCGGCTACCTACTACAATGAGCAGTTCTTC
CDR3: CASSIAATYYNEQFF

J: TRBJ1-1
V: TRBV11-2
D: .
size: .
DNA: TGTGCCATCACGCGAAGACACAGGGTGGAGAACACTGAAGCTTTCTTT
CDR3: CAITRRHRVENTEAFF

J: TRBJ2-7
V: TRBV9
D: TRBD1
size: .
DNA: TGTGCCAGCAGCGTATTACCGGGACAGGCGTTCTACGAGCAGTACTTC
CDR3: CASSVLPGQAFYEQYF

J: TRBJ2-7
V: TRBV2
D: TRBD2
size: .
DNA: TGTGCCAACTTACCCGTAGCGGGAAGGTACGAGCAGTACTTC
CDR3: CANLPVAGRYEQYF

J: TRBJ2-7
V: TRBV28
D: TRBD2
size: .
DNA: TGTGCCAGCAGTGCAGCGGGGCCCTACGAGCAGTACTTC
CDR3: CASSAAGPYEQYF

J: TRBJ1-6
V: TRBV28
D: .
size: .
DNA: TGTGCCAGCAGTTTCGGGAGCTCCTATAATTCACCCCTCCACTTT
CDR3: CASSFGSSYNSPLHF

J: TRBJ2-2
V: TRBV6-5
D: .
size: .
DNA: TGTGCCAGCAGTATTAACGTCGGGGAGCTGTTTTTT
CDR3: CASSINVGELFF

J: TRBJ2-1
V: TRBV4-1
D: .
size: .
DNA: TGCGCCAGCAGCCAAGAAGCCTCAATGCCCTACAATGAGCAGTTCTTC
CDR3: CASSQEASMPYNEQFF

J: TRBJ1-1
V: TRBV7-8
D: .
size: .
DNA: TGTGCCAGCAGCTTAGGTCCCTCCAGTGAAGCTTTCTTT
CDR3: CASSLGPSSEAFF

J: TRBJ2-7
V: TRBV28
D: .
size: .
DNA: TGTGCCAGCAGTACCCTCCCGGGACAAGACTACGAGCAGTACTTC
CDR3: CASSTLPGQDYEQYF

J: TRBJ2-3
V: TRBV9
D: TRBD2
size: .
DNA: TGTGCCAGCAGCGGAAATAGACTAGCTAGAGTCCAAGATACGCAGTATTTT
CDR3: CASSGNRLARVQDTQYF

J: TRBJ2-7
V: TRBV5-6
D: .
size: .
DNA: TGTGCCAGCAGCTTGAGACTAAACCTACGGCAGTACTTC
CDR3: CASSLRLNLRQYF

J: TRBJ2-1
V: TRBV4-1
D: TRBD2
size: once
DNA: TGCGCCAGCAGCCATCGGACTAGCGGGAGCGACAATGAGCAGTTCTTC
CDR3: CASSHRTSGSDNEQFF

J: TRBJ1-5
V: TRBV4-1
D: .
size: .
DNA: TGCGCCAGCAGTTCCGGAGCTTCTGGTCAGCCCCAGCATTTT
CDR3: CASSSGASGQPQHF

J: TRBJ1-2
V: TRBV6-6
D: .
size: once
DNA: TGTGCCAGCACCTTACTTCCTCAAGCGAAAGGGGGCTACACCTTC
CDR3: CASTLLPQAKGGYTF

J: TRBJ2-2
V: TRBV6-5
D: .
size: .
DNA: TGTGCCAGCGAGGTAACGGGAGTCGGCACCGGGGAGCTGTTTTTT
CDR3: CASEVTGVGTGELFF

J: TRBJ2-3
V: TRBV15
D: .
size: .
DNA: TGTGCCACCAGCAGTCACGGACGATCTAGCACAGATACGCAGTATTTT
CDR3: CATSSHGRSSTDTQYF

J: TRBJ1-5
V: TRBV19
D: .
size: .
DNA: TGTGCCAGTAGTATGGGTGAACAGGTCTCGTATCAGCCCCAGCATTTT
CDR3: CASSMGEQVSYQPQHF

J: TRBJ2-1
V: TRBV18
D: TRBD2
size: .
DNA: TGTGCCAGCTCAATCAGCGGGAGGGCCGGACCCTACAATGAGCAGTTCTTC
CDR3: CASSISGRAGPYNEQFF

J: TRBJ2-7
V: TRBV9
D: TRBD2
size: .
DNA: TGTGCCAGCAGCTCCGGACTAGCGGGAGTCTACGAGCAGTACTTC
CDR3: CASSSGLAGVYEQYF

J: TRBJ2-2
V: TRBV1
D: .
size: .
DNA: TGCACCAGCAGCCAAGTCCCCGGACAGGGGCTGTTTTTT
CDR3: CTSSQVPGQGLFF

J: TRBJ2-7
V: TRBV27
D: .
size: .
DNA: TGTGCCAGCAGTTTATCGGGCAGGTCCTACGAGCAGTACTTC
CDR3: CASSLSGRSYEQYF

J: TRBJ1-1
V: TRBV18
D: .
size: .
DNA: TGTGCCAGCTCACCCGACTGGGAAAGTAGGACTGAAGCTTTCTTT
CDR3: CASSPDWESRTEAFF

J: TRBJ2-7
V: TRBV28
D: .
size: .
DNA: TGTGCCAGCAGTCGGGGGACGATCTACGAGCAGTACTTC
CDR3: CASSRGTIYEQYF

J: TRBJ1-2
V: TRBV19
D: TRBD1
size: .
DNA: TGTGCCAGCCTTGGACAGGGCTCCTATGGCTACACCTTC
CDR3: CASLGQGSYGYTF

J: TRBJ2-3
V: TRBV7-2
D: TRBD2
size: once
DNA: TGTGCCAGCAGTTCCGGGACTAGCGTTCTCACAGATACGCAGTATTTT
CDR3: CASSSGTSVLTDTQYF

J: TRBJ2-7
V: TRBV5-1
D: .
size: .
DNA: TGCGCCAGCAACAGGTGGGGCGGACGAGACGAGCAGTACTTC
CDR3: CASNRWGGRDEQYF